The 21 T cell receptor beta chains listed next were all sequenced from one sample in a study of CD8+CD57+ T cells in acquired aplastic anemia. Genomic DNA was employed as the template in profiling TCR beta VDJ and CDR3. TCRdb fed the reads into MiXCR, producing one record per CDR3 protein. This sample has 150,000 to 200,000 distinct CDR3 sequences; 64% occur once, and the top ten carry 46%. The sequencing sample was made of sorted CD4+, CD8+, or CD8+CD57+ T cells (not recorded which) from PBMCs. The receptors come from a human donor with severe aplastic anemia or a healthy control (not recorded which).

CDR3 region: CSATDRDPPETQYF. CDR3 coding DNA: TGCAGTGCAACCGACAGGGATCCCCCCGAGACCCAGTACTTC. This chain connects TRBV20-1 to TRBJ2-5, with 7 positions matching TRBD1. The V gene's germline CDR1 is DFQATT and CDR2 SNEGSKA (reference sequence). The CDR3 runs 14 residues. V shed 6 bases, J shed 5 bases, and the junction held 12 bases outside the gene matches.

This clonotype appeared once. This chain joins TRBV10-3 and TRBJ2-1, with D possibly being TRBD2 (5 bases). Looked up from germline, CDR1 is ENHRY and CDR2 is SYGVKD. The CDR3 consists of 12 residues. Trimming cost V 2 bases and J 12 bases, with 11 bases left between them. The CDR3 loop is CAISERGLGQFF. CDR3 nucleotide sequence: TGTGCCATCAGTGAGCGCGGACTTGGGCAGTTCTTC.

This chain connects TRBV7-2 to TRBJ2-2; D is undetermined. The CDR3 extends over 14 amino acids. Deletions cut 7 bases from V and 0 bases from J, with 9 bases between. CDR1 and CDR2 from the germline V gene are SGHTA and FQGNSA. The DNA of the CDR3 is TGTGCCAGCACCTGGGTTGCGAACACCGGGGAGCTGTTTTTT. Translation gives CASTWVANTGELFF.

The V call is TRBV24-1, the J call TRBJ1-1; a weak D match, TRBD1 (6 bases). The CDR3 runs 14 residues. Trimming pared 5 bases from V and 1 base from J, leaving 10 bases between. The germline CDR1 and CDR2 sequences are KGHDR and SFDVKD. The CDR3 is CATSAGTSNTEAFF. Here the CDR3 DNA reads TGTGCCACCAGTGCCGGGACATCGAACACTGAAGCTTTCTTT.

This chain uses TRBV24-1 with TRBJ1-2; possible D gene TRBD1, 6 bases. The CDR3 has 13 residues. The germline gives CDR1 KGHDR, CDR2 SFDVKD. The V end was cut by 5 bases, the J end by 8 bases, with 14 bases between. The CDR3 loop reads CATSAGRGEGYTF. DNA for the CDR3: TGTGCCACCAGTGCTGGCAGGGGTGAAGGCTACACCTTC.

This clonotype has a handful of counts. V gene TRBV29-1 combines with J gene TRBJ2-7, with 9 nucleotides matching TRBD1. The ends lost 1 base at V and 7 bases at J; junction bases unmatched: 14. The CDR3 runs 16 residues. Germline lookup yields CDR1 SQVTM and CDR2 ANQGSEA. CDR3 protein: CSVEGGSSGTGMEQYF. The CDR3 region has the DNA TGCAGCGTTGAAGGTGGCAGCTCGGGGACAGGGATGGAGCAGTACTTC.

The genes are TRBV2 and TRBJ1-6; D not resolved. Deletions cut 6 bases from V and 19 bases from J, with 19 bases between. The CDR3 contains 12 residues. Per germline, CDR1 SNHLY and CDR2 FYNNEI. The CDR3 is CASRSEGGLLHF. CDR3 coding DNA: TGTGCCAGCAGGTCGGAGGGAGGACTCCTTCACTTT.

This clonotype was seen a few times. V is TRBV24-1 and J is TRBJ1-2, with D possibly TRBD1 on 5 matching bases. Deletions cut 3 bases from V and 7 bases from J, with 5 bases between. Germline CDR1 reads KGHDR; CDR2 reads SFDVKD. The CDR3 sequence is 11 residues long. As DNA, the CDR3 is TGTGCCACCAGTGATGGGGGTGGCTACACCTTC. This translates into CATSDGGGYTF.

The V and J genes are TRBV2 and TRBJ1-2, with D perhaps TRBD1 (5 bases). The CDR3 has 13 residues. The V end was cut by 6 bases, the J end by 6 bases, with 14 bases between. The germline gives CDR1 SNHLY, CDR2 FYNNEI. The CDR3 nucleotides are TGTGCCAGCAGCCCCGGGGGGTTTGATGGCTACACCTTC. This gives the protein CASSPGGFDGYTF.

This rearrangement joins TRBV7-2 to TRBJ2-5, with D hard to call. V lost 0 bases, J lost 4 bases, and 9 bases lay in between. Germline V gene sequence: CDR1 SGHTA, CDR2 FQGNSA. The CDR3 length is 14 residues. The CDR3 protein is CASSLAADAETQYF. CDR3 coding DNA: TGTGCCAGCAGCTTAGCGGCAGACGCAGAGACCCAGTACTTC.

The chain recombines TRBV6-2 or TRBV6-3 with TRBJ1-2; maybe TRBD1 (6 bases). Germline CDR1 reads MNHEY; CDR2 reads SVGEGT. Trimming took 6 bases from V and 6 from J, leaving 17 bases between them. This CDR3 region has 14 residues. The DNA for the CDR3 is TGTGCCAGCAGGGCTAATCAGGGGTCCCATGGCTACACCTTC. Amino acid sequence: CASRANQGSHGYTF.

This clonotype appeared a few times. The V and J genes are TRBV7-8 and TRBJ2-7; 7 positions agree with TRBD2. Germline trimming cut 7 bases from V and 5 bases from J; bases unmatched to any gene: 8. The CDR3 length is 13 residues. CDR1 and CDR2 from the germline V gene are SGHVS and FQNEAQ. CDR3 nucleotides: TGTGCCAGCATCCCGATGGGGGGGAACGAGCAGTACTTC. Translated, it gives CASIPMGGNEQYF.

The chain recombines TRBV7-2 with TRBJ2-5; TRBD1 might be the D (5 bases). CDR1 is SGHTA and CDR2 is FQGNSA in the germline V gene. V lost 5 bases to trimming and J lost 2 bases, with 15 bases between them. The length of the CDR3 is 15 residues. CDR3 sequence: CASSPFGGQQETQYF. The CDR3 DNA sequence: TGTGCCAGCAGCCCATTCGGCGGACAACAAGAGACCCAGTACTTC. The entire variable domain, with the rest obtained from reference TRBV7-2 and TRBJ2-5, is as follows: GAGVSQSPSNKVTEKGKDVELRCDPISGHTALYWYRQSLGQGLEFLIYFQGNSAPDKSGLPSDRFSAERTGGSVSTLTIQRTQQEDSAVYLCASSPFGGQQETQYFGPGTRLLVL.

In its sample, this clonotype was seen a few times. One base away lies a much larger clone, so this may be a sequencing read error. This rearrangement joins TRBV12-5 to TRBJ2-1; D may correspond to TRBD1 or TRBD2 (5 bases each). The V gene's germline CDR1 is LGHNT and CDR2 FRNRAP. This CDR3 has 14 residues. The CDR3 DNA reads as TGTGCCAGCAGTTTACTCTCGGGTGGGGACGAGCAGTCCTTC. The encoded protein is CASSLLSGGDEQSF.

This clonotype has ten or more counts. The genes are TRBV5-8 and TRBJ2-5; D is uncertain. The ends were cut back, 0 bases at V and 4 bases at J, with 10 bases in the middle. The CDR3 sequence is 14 residues long. Germline V gene lookup returns CDR1 SGHTS and CDR2 YDEGEE. CDR3 nucleotide sequence: TGTGCCAGCAGCTTGGAACCTCACAGAGAGACCCAGTACTTC. Protein: CASSLEPHRETQYF.

This clonotype has more than one count but fewer than ten. The chain employs TRBV20-1 and TRBJ1-5, with D unresolved. This CDR3 has 15 residues. Deletions cut 1 base from V and 5 bases from J, with 15 bases between. The germline gives CDR1 DFQATT, CDR2 SNEGSKA (reference sequence). This chain's CDR3 is CSARVRSGRYQPQHF. The CDR3 DNA sequence: TGCAGTGCTAGAGTTAGATCGGGCCGATATCAGCCCCAGCATTTT.

The V gene is TRBV5-1, the J gene TRBJ2-7, with 8 bases matching TRBD1. Germline assignment: CDR1 SGHRS and CDR2 YFSETQ. This CDR3 is 15 amino acids long. V shed 5 bases, J shed 3 bases, and the junction held 10 bases outside the gene matches. In DNA, the CDR3 is TGCGCCAGCAGGACAGGGGATTTCTCCTTCTACGAGCAGTACTTC. It codes for CASRTGDFSFYEQYF. Full variable domain (outside the CDR3, taken from reference TRBV5-1 and TRBJ2-7): KAGVTQTPRYLIKTRGQQVTLSCSPISGHRSVSWYQQTPGQGLQFLFEYFSETQRNKGNFPGRFSGRQFSNSRSEMNVSTLELGDSALYLCASRTGDFSFYEQYFGPGTRLTVT.

The chain combines TRBV20-1 with TRBJ2-5; D gene ambiguous. The germline V and J ends were trimmed by 2 bases and 11 bases, with 9 bases remaining between them. The CDR3 consists of 10 residues. Germline V gives CDR1 DFQATT, CDR2 SNEGSKA (reference sequence). DNA of the CDR3: TGCAGTGCTAGAAGTTGGGGACAGTACTTC. Encoded protein: CSARSWGQYF.

This chain links TRBV30 with TRBJ1-1; the match to TRBD1 covers 12 bases. Looked up from germline, CDR1 is GTSNPN and CDR2 is SVGIG (reference sequence). V dropped 2 bases and J dropped 12; count of bases not matched to a gene: 4. The CDR3 extends over 12 amino acids. CDR3 sequence reads: CAWSRGDRGPFF. The CDR3 nucleotides read TGTGCCTGGAGTCGCGGGGACAGGGGGCCTTTCTTT.

The chain uses TRBV10-3 and TRBJ1-2; 8 bases fit TRBD1. Germline V gene data show CDR1 as ENHRY and CDR2 as SYGVKD. With 0 bases clipped from V and 8 bases from J, the junction kept 5 bases outside the gene matches. This CDR3 region has 14 residues. DNA of the CDR3: TGTGCCATCAGTGAGTCGCAGGGGGCGGACGGCTACACCTTC. It is translated as CAISESQGADGYTF.

The V call is TRBV27, the J call TRBJ1-1; D might be TRBD1 (5 bases). The germline V and J ends were trimmed by 4 bases and 0 bases, with 6 bases remaining between them. Germline V gene sequence: CDR1 MNHEY, CDR2 SMNVEV (reference sequence). The CDR3 contains 13 residues. In DNA form, the CDR3 reads TGTGCCAGCAGTTGGGGCGTGAACACTGAAGCTTTCTTT. Protein product: CASSWGVNTEAFF.